The 5 T cell receptor beta chains presented below share a single source sample, sequenced in a study of human T cells and chemical hapten exposure. MiXCR, run by TCRdb on the RACE reads, gives a single entry per CDR3 protein. The data show about 120,000 distinct CDR3 sequences, around an eighth seen once. This sample's time point: pre-sensitization, week 0. The treatment was: therapeutic diphenylcyclopropenone sensitization with weekly scalp DPC. The specimen was whole blood, collected in connection with sensitization to the hapten diphenylcyclopropenone (DPC). These receptors all come from a woman younger than 30 with alopecia areata. Some clones in this sample may be carry-over from other donors' samples.

The V and J genes are TRBV2 and TRBJ1-1, with TRBD1 identical over 8 bases. CDR1 is SNHLY, CDR2 FYNNEI, per germline. V was pared by 5 bases and J by 5 bases, with 7 bases of the junction left unmatched. The CDR3 sequence is 14 residues long. CDR3 region: CASSSQGGRTEAFF. The CDR3 DNA sequence: TGTGCCAGCAGTTCACAGGGGGGAAGGACTGAAGCTTTCTTT.

V gene TRBV20-1 combines with J gene TRBJ2-1, with TRBD1 matching 8 bases. The CDR3 extends over 16 amino acids. V lost 6 bases, J lost 1 base, and 11 bases stayed unmatched. Per germline, CDR1 DFQATT and CDR2 SNEGSKA (reference sequence). CDR3 coding DNA: TGCAGTGCGCCTAGACAGGGGATAAGGTCCTACAATGAGCAGTTCTTC. It codes for CSAPRQGIRSYNEQFF.

Ten or more counts support this clonotype. The chain carries TRBV19 and TRBJ2-3, with TRBD1 as a possible D gene (5 bases). CDR3 length: 12 residues. Germline CDR1 LNHDA, CDR2 SQIVND (reference sequence). Trimming took 2 bases from V and 6 from J, leaving 6 bases between them. DNA of the CDR3: TGTGCCAGTAGTATAACAGGCGATACGCAGTATTTT. This codes for CASSITGDTQYF.

V gene TRBV20-1 combines with J gene TRBJ2-1, with D hard to call. Trimming pared 1 base from V and 8 bases from J, leaving 15 bases between. The CDR3 length is 14 residues. The germline V gene encodes CDR1 DFQATT and CDR2 SNEGSKA (reference sequence). Written as DNA, the CDR3 is TGCAGTGCTAGAGGTCCCTTAAAGGTAGATGAGCAGTTCTTC. Encoded protein: CSARGPLKVDEQFF.

As for this clonotype: Germline and junction disagree at one end, which may indicate a read error. The genes are TRBV7-2 and TRBJ1-5; D remains unclear. There are 13 residues in the CDR3. The V gene's germline CDR1 is SGHTA and CDR2 FQGNSA. The CDR3 DNA follows: TGTGCCAGCACCGTAACAGTCAATCAGCCCCAGCACTTT. Translating gives CASTVTVNQPQHF.